This TCR beta chain was observed in a study of blood T cell repertoires in COVID-19. Study-wide context: Specimens from acute and convalescent COVID-19 originated in the United States, Italy and Spain.

In the original analysis: Nucleated cell counts were estimated from reference gene primer amplification. Repertoires were generated with immunoSEQ multiplex PCR, while TCRdb's copy carries only in-frame clones and drops some. The V and J calls and clone size were taken over from that table, and D and trimming were inferred from the DNA. This sample has 300,000 to 450,000 clones, with around 85% found just once. The V gene's germline CDR1 is SNHLY and CDR2 FYNNEI. CDR3 size: 17 residues. Trimming shortened V by 3 bases and J by 6 bases, and 18 bases separated the two germline ends. This rearrangement joins TRBV2 to TRBJ1-6, with D perhaps TRBD1 (5 bases). Material: peripheral blood. This clonotype was obtained from a woman aged 18-35 years with acute or convalescent COVID-19. The CDR3 bases are TGTGCCAGCAGTGACGGTGCCGGGGGGAGCGGTAATTCACCCCTCCACTTT. Its protein product is CASSDGAGGSGNSPLHF.